These 5 T cell receptor beta chains share one sample of origin, sequenced in a study of shared clonotypes between healthy human individuals. Generated by immunoSEQ multiplex PCR, the TCRdb table keeps only in-frame clones and is missing some. Of hundreds of thousands of clones in the sample, less than 98% are singletons; the top ten hold about 0.06%. The sequenced sample consisted of naive CD4+ T cells sorted from blood. Subset here: CD45RA+ positively selected. All receptors come from a woman between 25 and 40 years old in good health.

The chain uses TRBV10-3 and TRBJ2-3; a possible D gene is TRBD2 (6 bases). The germline V gene encodes CDR1 ENHRY and CDR2 SYGVKD. This CDR3 has 15 amino acids. With 4 bases removed from V and 3 bases from J, the gap between germline ends came to 14 bases. In DNA, the CDR3 is TGTGCCATCAGTGGGGGGGATCGGGGAACAGATACGCAGTATTTT. Protein product: CAISGGDRGTDTQYF.

The chain couples TRBV5-5 to TRBJ1-2, with D unclear. The CDR3 is 11 residues long. The V end lost 2 bases, the J end lost 8 bases, and 7 bases lay between the germline ends. Germline V gene data show CDR1 as SGHKS and CDR2 as YYEKEE (reference sequence). The CDR3 is CASSLTEGYTF. The CDR3 nucleotides read TGTGCCAGCAGCTTAACCGAGGGCTACACCTTC.

The chain employs TRBV2 and TRBJ2-3; 7 nucleotides agree with TRBD2. Germline-derived CDR1 and CDR2 are SNHLY and FYNNEI. The CDR3 spans 12 residues. The V gene end was trimmed by 6 bases and the J gene end by 9 bases; junction bases not matched to a gene: 6. The CDR3 reads CASRTRAGTQYF. The CDR3 region has the DNA TGTGCCAGCAGGACTAGAGCGGGGACGCAGTATTTT.

The genes are TRBV28 and TRBJ2-1, with D perhaps matching TRBD2 (6 bases). Germline V gene sequence: CDR1 MDHEN, CDR2 SYDVKM. The ends were cut back, 7 bases at V and 10 bases at J, with 17 bases in the middle. This CDR3 has 13 amino acids. The CDR3 sequence: CASTAGNSPEQFF. In DNA, the CDR3 is TGTGCCAGCACCGCGGGAAACTCCCCAGAGCAGTTCTTC. The full variable domain, rest sourced from reference TRBV28 and TRBJ2-1, is DVKVTQSSRYLVKRTGEKVFLECVQDMDHENMFWYRQDPGLGLRLIYFSYDVKMKEKGDIPEGYSVSREKKERFSLILESASTNQTSMYLCASTAGNSPEQFFGPGTRLTVL.

This CDR3 reads CASSEQVDTEAFF. DNA of the CDR3: TGCGCCAGCAGTGAACAGGTGGACACTGAAGCTTTCTTT. The gene calls are TRBV10-2 and TRBJ1-1; TRBD1 might be the D (5 bases). The CDR3 contains 13 residues. Germline CDR1 reads WSHSY; CDR2 reads SAAADI. V was trimmed by 3 bases and J by 3 bases, leaving 8 bases between them.